This T cell receptor beta chain is from a study of post-analysis software for immune sequencing data. Study summary: Multiple sclerosis in the patients followed relapsing-remitting, secondary progressive and progressive-relapsing courses. Findings and caveats of the study: A few TRBV segments (TRBV5-6, TRBV5-1 and TRBV20-1 among them) occurred more frequently in patients than in controls.

Every TCR beta cDNA library bore unique molecular identifiers. TCRdb reprocessed the PCR reads via MiXCR and lists one record per CDR3 protein. There are about 160,000 distinct CDR3 sequences in the sample; roughly 40% occur only once, and 25% to 35% lies in the top ten. This CDR3 has 15 residues. The germline V gene encodes CDR1 ENHRY and CDR2 SYGVKD. Losses at the gene ends were 4 bases for V and 2 bases for J; bases not matched to a gene: 5. This clonotype was seen more than once but under ten times. The antigen is unknown. The input for sequencing was blood, taken after autologous hematopoietic stem cell transplantation. J is TRBJ2-3 and V is TRBV10-3, with TRBD2 matching 8 bases. The receptor's source is a girl aged 10-17 years with multiple sclerosis. The CDR3 sequence is CAISGRTSTTDTQYF. In DNA, the CDR3 is TGTGCCATCAGTGGTAGGACTAGCACCACAGATACGCAGTATTTT.